The text below deals with one T cell receptor beta chain. This receptor's antigen is unknown. No quality values exist for individual bases; no much larger clone is one base distant. The data originate from a study of identical twins' blood T cells (dated by TCRdb to about 2013). Context from the whole study: The roughly twelve libraries, six for the alpha chain and six for the beta chain, yielded roughly 50 million Illumina reads in total. Using next-generation sequencing, the study compared the TCR alpha and beta chain repertoires of three pairs of monozygous twins to assess how genetics influences repertoire formation.

Six healthy women forming three monozygous twin pairs were used as donors. All three twin pairs had been reared together and were thought likely to have met the same infectious agents and vaccines. RNA was isolated from peripheral blood mononuclear cells and used to prepare TCR cDNA libraries. Results the study describes overall, beyond this receptor: Among the most abundant TCRbeta clonotypes, each donor shared more CDR3 sequences with her twin than with unrelated donors. How many CDR3 clonotypes two donors shared depended mainly on the product of their cloneset sizes, and the twins did not clearly stray from this trend. Validation by independent studies was stated to be required for the proposed role of the TCRalpha J segment in MHC recognition during thymic selection. Because the twins were reared together, environmental influences could not be ruled out as the explanation for twin similarity. V gene usage, even among non-selected out-of-frame TCRbeta clonotypes, was reported to be markedly more similar within twin pairs than between unrelated donors.

The library was built by means of 5' RACE. TCRdb names Illumina Genome Analyzer IIx as the instrument used. The RNA-based TCR cDNA libraries were made using a previously described protocol that was modified in several ways. To prevent cross-contamination, sample-specific barcodes were added to both ends of each TCR cDNA library during cDNA synthesis and amplification. The paper's processing steps were these. Between about 95,000 and nearly 550,000 clonotypes were identified per individual, with about 2.2 to 3.6 million CDR3-containing reads per library. Reads with improper barcode index combinations were discarded, and clonesets were then built for each library with the MiTCR software. While assembling CDR3 clonotypes, MiTCR corrected PCR and sequencing errors and either filtered or rescued low-quality reads. Artificial out-of-frame clonotypes were removed by being mapped to in-frame sequences, with one indel in the CDR3 allowed. Similarity of V and J gene usage between donors was measured as Jensen-Shannon divergence divided by mean entropy. TCRdb itself trimmed the public reads at Q25 with fastp, ran MiXCR and retained productive beta chains. A single entry per CDR3 protein holds the most common genes and DNA from its merged rows. The V and J calls follow TCRdb's processing rather than the paper's. Counted in this sample were 400,000 or so distinct CDR3 sequences; over 25% of them appeared once. Together, the top ten hold 6% to 7% of the sample.

This TCR came from a woman between 18 and 55 years old in good health. The sequenced material came from PBMCs.

The CDR3 corresponds to CASSQRQLTNEQYF. The DNA is TGTGCCAGCAGCCAACGGCAGCTAACGAACGAGCAGTACTTC. The V and J segments used are TRBV14 and TRBJ2-7; the D gene cannot be resolved reliably. The trim is 2 bases for V and 5 bases for J, with a gap of 13 bases between the germline ends. The CDR3, from cysteine to phenylalanine, totals 14 residues. Just CDR3 DNA is preserved here, 42 bases in frame from base 1. From the germline V gene, CDR1 is SGHDN and CDR2 is FVKESK.